This T cell receptor (beta chain) originates from a study of regulatory T cells in long-lasting Graves disease. Time point meaning: persistent/refractory GD, antithyroid drugs over 5 years with positive TRAb. The TCR library used RNA extracted from PBMCs. Graves' disease diagnosis used American Thyroid Association guidelines. With iRepertoire HTBI primers and Arm-PCR of CDR3 regions, TCR beta libraries were built. TCRdb re-called the multiplex PCR reads with MiXCR, one entry per CDR3 protein. The profile covers 400,000 to 500,000 distinct CDR3 sequences, with around 20% appearing a single time and 14% taken by the ten largest. The source was peripheral blood mononuclear cells (PBMCs), collected when the disease was refractory, from a patient treated with antithyroid drugs. The origin of this receptor is a female donor with Graves disease.

The CDR3 DNA reads as TGCGCCAGCAGTGAGTCCCTGGGGGCGACCACCGGGGAGCTGTTTTTT. This gives the protein CASSESLGATTGELFF. This chain connects TRBV10-1 to TRBJ2-2, with D perhaps TRBD1 (6 bases). The CDR3 consists of 16 residues. Germline assignment: CDR1 WNHNN and CDR2 SYGVQD (reference sequence). V was clipped by 0 bases and J by 4 bases, with 12 bases between them.